This passage covers 24 T cell receptor beta chains from one sample sequenced in a study of cytomegalovirus exposure and HLA in healthy donors. Repertoires were generated with immunoSEQ multiplex PCR, while TCRdb's copy carries only in-frame clones and drops some. Altogether some 83,000 clones are present, around 94% being singletons, with the ten largest covering 2.5% to 4%. The source material was PBMCs. The source is a woman aged 18-29 years in good health and CMV-seropositive.

The V gene is TRBV7-6, the J gene TRBJ2-5; D is unclear. This CDR3 spans 16 amino acids. Germline CDR1 is SGHVS and CDR2 is FNYEAQ. V was clipped by 4 bases and J by 5 bases, with 20 bases between them. CDR3 nucleotide sequence: TGTGCCAGCAGCTCACGTACCGTGGCTCGCTTGGAGACCCAGTACTTC. Translating gives CASSSRTVARLETQYF.

The chain uses TRBV30 and TRBJ2-1; TRBD2 matches 14 bases. V was clipped by 3 bases and J by 10 bases; unmatched bases: 5. The CDR3 is 14 residues long. From germline, CDR1 is GTSNPN and CDR2 SVGIG (reference sequence). In DNA, the CDR3 is TGTGCCTGGAGGGGGACTAGCGGGAGAGGGGAGCAGTTCTTC. Translated: CAWRGTSGRGEQFF.

J is TRBJ1-6 and V is TRBV28; tentatively, D is TRBD1 (6 bases). CDR1 is MDHEN and CDR2 is SYDVKM in the germline V gene. Trimming left V 10 bases short and J 3 bases short, with 31 bases between. The CDR3 consists of 20 residues. The CDR3 here is CAISPDEQGLGRNYNSPLHF. For the CDR3, the DNA is TGTGCCATCTCCCCGGATGAACAGGGTTTGGGTCGAAACTATAATTCACCCCTCCACTTT.

V gene TRBV6-5 combines with J gene TRBJ2-7; 8 nucleotides agree with TRBD2. The CDR3 sequence is 15 residues long. V lost 6 bases, J lost 2 bases, and 9 bases stayed unmatched. Germline V gene lookup returns CDR1 MNHEY and CDR2 SVGAGI. CDR3 sequence reads: CASSRTSGSTYEQYF. DNA for the CDR3: TGTGCCAGCAGCCGGACGAGCGGGAGTACCTACGAGCAGTACTTC.

The chain carries TRBV10-3 and TRBJ2-3; 13 nucleotides align to TRBD2. Germline V gene sequence: CDR1 ENHRY, CDR2 SYGVKD. CDR3 size: 18 residues. V shed 0 bases, J shed 2 bases, and the junction held 5 bases outside the gene matches. The CDR3: CAISESRLAGGYTDTQYF. DNA for the CDR3: TGTGCCATCAGTGAGTCGCGACTAGCGGGGGGTTACACAGATACGCAGTATTTT.

The chain is built from TRBV9 and TRBJ2-3; D is ambiguous. This CDR3 has 13 residues. With 3 bases removed from V and 1 base from J, the gap between germline ends came to 6 bases. Looked up from germline, CDR1 is SGDLS and CDR2 is YYNGEE. The CDR3 sequence: CASSETGTDTQYF. The DNA for the CDR3 is TGTGCCAGCAGCGAAACGGGCACAGATACGCAGTATTTT.

CDR3 amino acids: CAISVSGTGDYEQYF. CDR3 bases: TGTGCCATCAGTGTATCCGGGACAGGGGACTACGAGCAGTACTTC. The rearrangement joins TRBV10-3 to TRBJ2-7; TRBD1 matches at 10 bases. This CDR3 spans 15 amino acids. The germline V gene encodes CDR1 ENHRY and CDR2 SYGVKD. V lost 4 bases and J lost 3; bases outside the gene matches: 6.

The V gene is TRBV6-6, the J gene TRBJ1-2; 8 bases map to TRBD1. The CDR3 loop spans 14 amino acids. The V and J ends lost 1 base and 7 bases, in that order; junction bases with no gene match: 5. Germline V gene sequence: CDR1 MNHNY, CDR2 SVGAGI (reference sequence). The CDR3 loop is CASSYFDRGGGYTF. The DNA for the CDR3 is TGTGCCAGCAGTTACTTTGACAGGGGAGGTGGCTACACCTTC.

The chain has TRBV4-1 and TRBJ2-7; unclear D gene. Germline CDR1 reads MGHRA; CDR2 reads YSYEKL. Trimming cost V 0 bases and J 4 bases, with 7 bases left between them. The CDR3 contains 13 residues. The CDR3 here is CASSQDDRYEQYF. CDR3 bases: TGCGCCAGCAGCCAAGATGATCGGTACGAGCAGTACTTC.

The chain combines TRBV10-3 with TRBJ2-7; 7 bases agree with TRBD1. This CDR3 is built from 15 residues. J gave up 4 bases and V 6 bases, and 12 bases lay outside the gene matches. Germline V gene sequence: CDR1 ENHRY, CDR2 SYGVKD. CDR3 coding DNA: TGTGCCATCAGGGAAGACCGGGACAGAGATTACGAGCAGTACTTC. It translates to CAIREDRDRDYEQYF.

The genes are TRBV12-2 and TRBJ2-2; the tabulated D call, TRBD1, remains unverified against the DNA. TRBV12-2 counts as a pseudogene. This CDR3 contains 17 residues. The CDR3 loop is CASRLTRQDPNTGELFF. CDR3 DNA: TGTGCAAGTCGCTTAACCAGACAGGATCCGAACACCGGGGAGCTGTTTTTT.

The J gene is TRBJ2-3, the V gene TRBV9; tentatively, D is TRBD2 (6 bases). The CDR3 has 15 residues. Trimming stripped 0 bases from V and 2 bases from J, with 10 bases between. Germline V gene data show CDR1 as SGDLS and CDR2 as YYNGEE. The DNA of the CDR3 is TGTGCCAGCAGCGTAGGGTCGGGGGACACAGATACGCAGTATTTT. It translates to CASSVGSGDTDTQYF. The whole variable domain, filled in from reference TRBV9 and TRBJ2-3, reads DSGVTQTPKHLITATGQRVTLRCSPRSGDLSVYWYQQSLDQGLQFLIQYYNGEERAKGNILERFSAQQFPDLHSELNLSSLELGDSALYFCASSVGSGDTDTQYFGPGTRLTVL.

The chain joins TRBV4-2 to TRBJ2-1, with 12 bases aligning to TRBD2. The V and J ends lost 0 bases and 9 bases, in that order; junction bases with no gene match: 15. This CDR3 has 19 amino acids. CDR1 and CDR2 (germline): LGHNA, YNFKEQ. The CDR3 sequence: CASSQDSLAGGRTRGEQFF. The DNA of the CDR3 is TGTGCCAGCAGCCAAGATTCACTAGCGGGGGGCAGGACTCGGGGTGAGCAGTTCTTC.

This chain connects TRBV19 to TRBJ2-6; TRBD1 matches at 11 bases. The CDR3 has 18 residues. The ends lost 6 bases at V and 7 bases at J; junction bases unmatched: 14. CDR1 and CDR2 from the germline V gene are LNHDA and SQIVND (reference sequence). The CDR3 spells CASSRRGTGGPRANVLTF. CDR3 coding DNA: TGTGCCAGTAGCCGTCGTGGGACAGGGGGGCCTCGCGCCAACGTCCTGACTTTC.

The sample holds one count of this clone. This chain uses TRBV4-3 with TRBJ2-7, with 12 bases matching TRBD1. The CDR3 runs to 18 residues. The germline V gene encodes CDR1 LGHNA and CDR2 YSLEER. J was trimmed by 5 bases and V by 0 bases; bases with no gene match: 11. The CDR3 DNA reads as TGCGCCAGCAGCCAAGATGGGGTTGCGGGACAGGGGGCCCACGAGCAGTACTTC. Its protein is CASSQDGVAGQGAHEQYF.

The CDR3 is CASSAIPLAGLSYEQYF. The CDR3 bases are TGTGCCAGCAGCGCCATTCCCCTAGCGGGACTCTCCTACGAGCAGTACTTC. The chain combines TRBV11-2 with TRBJ2-7; 9 nucleotides match TRBD2. V was pared by 5 bases and J by 0 bases, with 11 bases of the junction left unmatched. CDR3 length: 17 amino acids. The germline V gene has CDR1 SGHAT and CDR2 FQNNGV.

CDR3 loop: CASSLNSVNEQFF. CDR3 nucleotides: TGTGCCAGCAGCTTAAATTCGGTAAATGAGCAGTTCTTC. V usage is TRBV11-2 and J usage is TRBJ2-1; D ambiguous. V was shortened by 2 bases and J by 7 bases, with 9 bases between the two germline ends. This CDR3 is built from 13 residues. From germline, CDR1 is SGHAT and CDR2 FQNNGV.

This chain links TRBV7-7 with TRBJ2-7, with 12 bases matching TRBD1. V was pared by 5 bases and J by 0 bases, with 11 bases of the junction left unmatched. The CDR3 loop spans 18 amino acids. CDR1 is SSHAT, CDR2 FNYEAQ, per germline (reference sequence). CDR3 sequence reads: CASSLGQGALTTSYEQYF. In DNA, the CDR3 is TGTGCCAGCAGCCTGGGACAGGGGGCCCTCACGACCTCCTACGAGCAGTACTTC.

This sequence joins TRBV2 and TRBJ2-5; 7 bases align to TRBD1. The germline gives CDR1 SNHLY, CDR2 FYNNEI. The CDR3 length is 15 residues. Unmatched junction bases numbered 9, after V lost 6 bases and J lost 2 bases. CDR3 in DNA: TGTGCCAGCAGCGACAGGGCCGGATTGCAAGAGACCCAGTACTTC. Residues: CASSDRAGLQETQYF. Drawing the rest from reference TRBV2 and TRBJ2-5, the complete variable domain is EPEVTQTPSHQVTQMGQEVILRCVPISNHLYFYWYRQILGQKVEFLVSFYNNEISEKSEIFDDQFSVERPDGSNFTLKIRSTKLEDSAMYFCASSDRAGLQETQYFGPGTRLLVL.

The CDR3 DNA sequence: TGTGCCAGCAGCGGTAGCACAGGGGGCCCCCCAAACACCGGGGAGCTGTTTTTT. Translation gives CASSGSTGGPPNTGELFF. V usage is TRBV21-1 and J usage is TRBJ2-2; the table's D call, TRBD1, has no DNA check behind it. TRBV21-1 is a known pseudogene. This CDR3 has 18 residues.

This chain connects TRBV30 to TRBJ1-1, with D uncertain. Germline V lookup: CDR1 GTSNPN, CDR2 SVGIG (reference sequence). The CDR3 sequence is 16 residues long. V was clipped by 7 bases and J by 0 bases, with 21 bases between them. The CDR3 protein is CASPTRVQRVNTEAFF. CDR3 DNA: TGTGCCTCCCCCACCCGTGTCCAGAGGGTGAACACTGAAGCTTTCTTT. Supplemented by reference TRBV30 and TRBJ1-1, the full variable domain reads SQTIHQWPATLVQPVGSPLSLECTVEGTSNPNLYWYRQAAGRGLQLLFYSVGIGQISSEVPQNLSASRPQDRQFILSSKKLLLSDSGFYLCASPTRVQRVNTEAFFGQGTRLTVV.

V is TRBV10-1 and J is TRBJ2-1, with 13 bases fitting TRBD2. In germline, CDR1 is WNHNN, CDR2 SYGVQD (reference sequence). The CDR3 covers 15 residues. V lost 7 bases to trimming and J lost 10 bases; unmatched junction nucleotides: 10. The CDR3 loop reads CASNPGLAGVGEQFF. In nucleotides, the CDR3 is TGCGCCAGCAACCCAGGACTAGCGGGGGTTGGGGAGCAGTTCTTC.

The table lists this clone with a few counts. This chain uses TRBV7-2 with TRBJ1-1; D remains unclear. Trimming took 1 base from V and 4 from J, leaving 13 bases between them. Looked up from germline, CDR1 is SGHTA and CDR2 is FQGNSA. The CDR3 covers 15 residues. The CDR3 nucleotides read TGTGCCAGCAGCTTAGATTCCGGGGAGGGCACTGAAGCTTTCTTT. Its translation is CASSLDSGEGTEAFF.

The chain carries TRBV6-6 and TRBJ2-2, with a tentative D call TRBD1 (6 bases). Germline CDR1 MNHNY, CDR2 SVGAGI (reference sequence). The V end was cut by 7 bases, the J end by 4 bases, with 13 bases between. The CDR3 totals 14 residues. CDR3 in amino acids: CASKRGQLTGELFF. CDR3 sequence (DNA): TGTGCCAGCAAACGGGGACAACTCACCGGGGAGCTGTTTTTT.